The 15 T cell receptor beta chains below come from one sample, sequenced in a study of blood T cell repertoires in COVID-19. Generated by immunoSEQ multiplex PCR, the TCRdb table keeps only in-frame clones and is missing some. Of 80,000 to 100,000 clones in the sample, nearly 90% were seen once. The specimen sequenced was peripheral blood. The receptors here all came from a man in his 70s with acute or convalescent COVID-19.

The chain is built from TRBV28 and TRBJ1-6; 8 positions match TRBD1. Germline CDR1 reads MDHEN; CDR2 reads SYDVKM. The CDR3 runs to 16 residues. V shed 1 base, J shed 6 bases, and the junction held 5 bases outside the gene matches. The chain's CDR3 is CASSLSTGEVNSPLHF. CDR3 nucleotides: TGTGCCAGCAGTTTATCGACAGGGGAGGTTAATTCACCCCTCCACTTT. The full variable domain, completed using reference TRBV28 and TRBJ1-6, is DVKVTQSSRYLVKRTGEKVFLECVQDMDHENMFWYRQDPGLGLRLIYFSYDVKMKEKGDIPEGYSVSREKKERFSLILESASTNQTSMYLCASSLSTGEVNSPLHFGNGTRLTVT.

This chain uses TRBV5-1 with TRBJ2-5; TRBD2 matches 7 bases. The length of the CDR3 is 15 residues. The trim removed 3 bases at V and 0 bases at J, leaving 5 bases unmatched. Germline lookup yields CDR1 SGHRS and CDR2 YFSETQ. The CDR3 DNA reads TGCGCCAGCAGCTCATTGGGAGGGTACCAAGAGACCCAGTACTTC. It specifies CASSSLGGYQETQYF.

The CDR3 nucleotides read TGTGCCAGCGCAGGGGGCCGGGGCTATGGCTACACCTTC. It encodes CASAGGRGYGYTF. J is TRBJ1-2 and V is TRBV9; TRBD1 agrees at 8 bases. CDR1 and CDR2 from the germline V gene are SGDLS and YYNGEE. The CDR3 runs 13 residues. J gave up 4 bases and V 7 bases, and 6 bases lay outside the gene matches.

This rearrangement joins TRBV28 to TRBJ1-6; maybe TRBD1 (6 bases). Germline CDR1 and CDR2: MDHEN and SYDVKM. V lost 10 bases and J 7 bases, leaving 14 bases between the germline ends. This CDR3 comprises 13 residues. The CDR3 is CATRPGQNSPLHF. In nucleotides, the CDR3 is TGTGCCACACGACCGGGACAAAATTCACCCCTCCACTTT.

This CDR3 is CASSAHAGQGNMNTEAFF. CDR3 nucleotides: TGTGCCAGCAGCGCCCACGCGGGACAGGGTAACATGAACACTGAAGCTTTCTTT. The rearrangement joins TRBV9 to TRBJ1-1; 9 bases map to TRBD1. After removal of 3 bases from V and 0 bases from J, the junction contained 12 bases not matched to a gene. The CDR3 is 18 residues long. The germline V gene has CDR1 SGDLS and CDR2 YYNGEE.

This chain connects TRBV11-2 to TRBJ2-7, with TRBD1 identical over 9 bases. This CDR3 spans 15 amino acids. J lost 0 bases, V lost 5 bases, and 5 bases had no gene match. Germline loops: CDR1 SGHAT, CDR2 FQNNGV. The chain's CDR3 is CASSLDRGFSYEQYF. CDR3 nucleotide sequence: TGTGCCAGCAGCCTGGACAGGGGTTTCTCCTACGAGCAGTACTTC.

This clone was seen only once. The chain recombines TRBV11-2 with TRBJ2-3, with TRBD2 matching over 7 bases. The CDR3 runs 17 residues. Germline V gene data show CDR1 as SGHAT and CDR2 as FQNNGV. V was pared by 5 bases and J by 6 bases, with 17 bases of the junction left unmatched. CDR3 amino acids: CASSRLPPLFGGDTQYF. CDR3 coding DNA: TGTGCCAGCAGCCGCTTACCCCCGTTGTTCGGGGGGGATACGCAGTATTTT.

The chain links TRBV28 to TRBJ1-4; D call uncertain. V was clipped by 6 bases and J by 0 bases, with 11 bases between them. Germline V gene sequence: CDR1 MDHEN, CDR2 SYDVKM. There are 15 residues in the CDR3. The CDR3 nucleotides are TGTGCCAGCAGACGAAGTGCGTCAACTAATGAAAAACTGTTTTTT. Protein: CASRRSASTNEKLFF.

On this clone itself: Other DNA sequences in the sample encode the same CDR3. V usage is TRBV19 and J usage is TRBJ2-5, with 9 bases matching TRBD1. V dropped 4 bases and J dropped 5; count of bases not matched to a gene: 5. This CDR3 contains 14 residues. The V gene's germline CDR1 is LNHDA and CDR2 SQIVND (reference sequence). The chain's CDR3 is CASSTQGAGETQYF. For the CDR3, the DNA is TGTGCCAGTAGTACACAGGGGGCCGGGGAGACCCAGTACTTC.

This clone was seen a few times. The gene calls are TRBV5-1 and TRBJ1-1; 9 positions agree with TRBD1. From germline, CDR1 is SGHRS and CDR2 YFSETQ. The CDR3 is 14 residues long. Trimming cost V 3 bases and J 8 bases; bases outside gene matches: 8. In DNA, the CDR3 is TGCGCCAGCAGCTCCCCGGGACAGGGTGTAGAAGCTTTCTTT. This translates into CASSSPGQGVEAFF.

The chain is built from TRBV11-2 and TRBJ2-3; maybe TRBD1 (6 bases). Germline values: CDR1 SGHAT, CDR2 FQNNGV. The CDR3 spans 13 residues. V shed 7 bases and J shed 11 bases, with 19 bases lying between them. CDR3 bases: TGTGCCAGCAACCATGGGGGCCAGCGGTGGCAGTATTTT. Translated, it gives CASNHGGQRWQYF.

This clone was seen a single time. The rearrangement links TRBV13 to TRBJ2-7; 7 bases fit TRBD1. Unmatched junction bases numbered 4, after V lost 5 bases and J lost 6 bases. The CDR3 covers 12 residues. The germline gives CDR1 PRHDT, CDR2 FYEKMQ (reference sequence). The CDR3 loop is CASSRDRTEQYV. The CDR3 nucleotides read TGTGCCAGCAGCCGGGACAGAACCGAGCAGTACGTC.

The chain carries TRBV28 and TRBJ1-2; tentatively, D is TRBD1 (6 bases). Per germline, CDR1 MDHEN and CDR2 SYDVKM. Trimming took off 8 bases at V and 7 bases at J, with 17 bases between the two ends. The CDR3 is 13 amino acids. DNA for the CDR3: TGTGCCAGCGGCCTCGGACAGTATATTGGCTACACCTTC. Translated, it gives CASGLGQYIGYTF.

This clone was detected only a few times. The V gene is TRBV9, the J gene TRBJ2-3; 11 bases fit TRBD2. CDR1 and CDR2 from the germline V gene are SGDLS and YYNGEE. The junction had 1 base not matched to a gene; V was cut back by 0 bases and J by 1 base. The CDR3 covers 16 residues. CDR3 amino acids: CASSVELAGGTDTQYF. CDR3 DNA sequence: TGTGCCAGCAGCGTAGAACTAGCGGGGGGCACAGATACGCAGTATTTT.

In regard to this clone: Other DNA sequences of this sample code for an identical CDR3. CDR3 coding DNA: TGTGCCAGCAGCCAAGTCAGGGGCAGGGGCTACACCTTC. This codes for CASSQVRGRGYTF. This chain links TRBV3-1 (or the pseudogene TRBV3-2) with TRBJ1-2; D might be TRBD1 (6 bases). Germline CDR1 is LGHDT and CDR2 is YNNKEL (reference sequence). The CDR3 totals 13 residues. Trimming pared 1 base from V and 8 bases from J, leaving 11 bases between.